The 10 T cell receptor beta chains below were found in one sample sequenced in a study of blood T cell repertoires in COVID-19. TCRdb's copy holds only in-frame clones and misses some; the assay was immunoSEQ multiplex PCR. The sample lists about 460,000 clones, around nine tenths occurring once. Sequencing used PBMCs or T cells enriched from blood (not recorded which). The receptors come from an older woman who had recovered from COVID-19.

Only one count was recorded for this clone. The CDR3 DNA sequence: TGTGCCAGCAGCCTCTATCCCGGACAGGGGTCGGGCGAGCAGTACTTC. It translates to CASSLYPGQGSGEQYF. J is TRBJ2-7 and V is TRBV11-2; 9 bases agree with TRBD1. V lost 5 bases and J lost 6; bases outside the gene matches: 14. The V gene's germline CDR1 is SGHAT and CDR2 FQNNGV. CDR3 length: 16 amino acids. The whole variable domain, remainder taken from reference TRBV11-2 and TRBJ2-7, is EAGVAQSPRYKIIEKRQSVAFWCNPISGHATLYWYQQILGQGPKLLIQFQNNGVVDDSQLPKDRFSAERLKGVDSTLKIQPAKLEDSAVYLCASSLYPGQGSGEQYFGPGTRLTVT.

This clone was detected only a few times. The chain is built from TRBV19 and TRBJ2-4, with 10 bases identical to TRBD2. Germline CDR1 is LNHDA and CDR2 is SQIVND (reference sequence). This CDR3 has 15 residues. Germline trimming cut 6 bases from V and 4 bases from J; bases unmatched to any gene: 6. CDR3 sequence (DNA): TGTGCCAGTAGCCCTAGCGGGGGAATTAAAAACATTCAGTACTTC. It yields the protein CASSPSGGIKNIQYF.

The chain uses TRBV19 and TRBJ2-6; D is perhaps TRBD1 (6 bases). The CDR3 has 18 amino acids. V was shortened by 2 bases and J by 0 bases, with 14 bases between the two germline ends. Per germline, CDR1 LNHDA and CDR2 SQIVND (reference sequence). The CDR3 sequence: CASSIIGQGISGANVLTF. DNA of the CDR3: TGTGCCAGTAGTATAATAGGGCAGGGGATCTCTGGGGCCAACGTCCTGACTTTC. Combining the CDR3 with reference TRBV19 and TRBJ2-6 gives the whole variable domain DGGITQSPKYLFRKEGQNVTLSCEQNLNHDAMYWYRQDPGQGLRLIYYSQIVNDFQKGDIAEGYSVSREKKESFPLTVTSAQKNPTAFYLCASSIIGQGISGANVLTFGAGSRLTVL.

The chain uses TRBV15 and TRBJ1-5, with 7 bases matching TRBD1. The CDR3 spans 14 residues. V trimming: 6 bases; J trimming: 4 bases; junction bases outside the gene matches: 6. Germline V lookup: CDR1 LNHNV, CDR2 YYDKDF (reference sequence). The CDR3 DNA reads as TGTGCCACCAGTACGTGGACAGGAAATCAGCCCCAGCATTTT. Protein product: CATSTWTGNQPQHF. The full variable domain, with the rest looked up from reference TRBV15 and TRBJ1-5, is DAMVIQNPRYQVTQFGKPVTLSCSQTLNHNVMYWYQQKSSQAPKLLFHYYDKDFNNEADTPDNFQSRRPNTSFCFLDIRSPGLGDTAMYLCATSTWTGNQPQHFGDGTRLSIL.

The chain recombines TRBV6-5 with TRBJ1-4; 9 bases agree with TRBD1. The CDR3 totals 14 residues. The V gene's germline CDR1 is MNHEY and CDR2 SVGAGI. V lost 5 bases and J lost 7; bases outside the gene matches: 5. The chain's CDR3 is CASSPGQGVEKLFF. CDR3 nucleotide sequence: TGTGCCAGCAGTCCGGGACAGGGCGTTGAAAAACTGTTTTTT.

This clone appeared a few times. This chain joins TRBV19 and TRBJ1-2; 7 bases align to TRBD1. The germline gives CDR1 LNHDA, CDR2 SQIVND (reference sequence). V shed 5 bases, J shed 4 bases, and the junction held 4 bases outside the gene matches. This CDR3 comprises 13 residues. The CDR3 loop reads CASSDGTVYGYTF. In DNA, the CDR3 is TGTGCCAGTAGTGATGGGACAGTCTATGGCTACACCTTC. Combining the CDR3 with reference TRBV19 and TRBJ1-2 gives the whole variable domain DGGITQSPKYLFRKEGQNVTLSCEQNLNHDAMYWYRQDPGQGLRLIYYSQIVNDFQKGDIAEGYSVSREKKESFPLTVTSAQKNPTAFYLCASSDGTVYGYTFGSGTRLTVV.

The chain carries TRBV6-6 and TRBJ1-1; D is perhaps TRBD1 (6 bases). The CDR3 has 14 amino acids. CDR1 and CDR2 from the germline V gene are MNHNY and SVGAGI (reference sequence). The V and J ends lost 8 bases and 0 bases respectively, with 13 bases between them. The CDR3 DNA sequence: TGTGCCAGCGACAGGTCCGTTATGAACACTGAAGCTTTCTTT. Translation: CASDRSVMNTEAFF.

The chain carries TRBV5-1 and TRBJ2-1; 7 bases map to TRBD1. The CDR3 runs to 16 residues. V trimming: 4 bases; J trimming: 9 bases; junction bases outside the gene matches: 16. Germline V gene lookup returns CDR1 SGHRS and CDR2 YFSETQ. Here the CDR3 DNA reads TGCGCCAGCAGCCTCCTGGGGACAGCAATGGGTGGTGAGCAGTTCTTC. The encoded protein is CASSLLGTAMGGEQFF.

The genes are TRBV6-2 or TRBV6-3 and TRBJ1-5; D perhaps matches TRBD1 (5 bases). CDR1 is MNHEY, CDR2 SVGEGT, per germline. The CDR3 covers 15 residues. The V end lost 2 bases, the J end lost 0 bases, and 8 bases lay between the germline ends. In DNA, the CDR3 is TGTGCCAGCAGTTACCGGGGGAATAGCAATCAGCCCCAGCATTTT. Translating gives CASSYRGNSNQPQHF.

This chain links TRBV5-1 with TRBJ1-2; D is uncertain. V lost 4 bases to trimming and J lost 2 bases, with 9 bases between them. CDR1 and CDR2 (germline): SGHRS, YFSETQ. This CDR3 comprises 13 residues. The CDR3 reads CASSLLVNYGYTF. Here the CDR3 DNA reads TGCGCCAGCAGCCTCCTTGTCAACTATGGCTACACCTTC.